Sequencing of this TCR beta chain was carried out in a study of T cells expressing NK-cell markers. Points from the study as a whole: The share of CD8+ T cells held by dominant NKG2C+ clonotypes was about 1.0-8% in more than 5 donors.

From the 5' RACE reads, TCRdb lists one entry per CDR3 protein and no DNA. Recorded for this sample: about 380,000 distinct CDR3 sequences. Note on this clonotype: Its matching antigen is unknown.

The sequence was obtained from a man aged 18-69 years in good health. The specimen sequenced was blood T cells: a sorted CD56 or NKG2C T cell subset, CD4+ or CD8+ T cells, or bulk PBMC T cells (not recorded which).

The CDR3 loop is CASSVDGGPNTGELFF. The chain carries TRBV9 and TRBJ2-2; the D gene TCRdb calls, TRBD2, cannot be checked with no DNA. CDR1 and CDR2 (germline): SGDLS, YYNGEE. This CDR3 has 16 residues.